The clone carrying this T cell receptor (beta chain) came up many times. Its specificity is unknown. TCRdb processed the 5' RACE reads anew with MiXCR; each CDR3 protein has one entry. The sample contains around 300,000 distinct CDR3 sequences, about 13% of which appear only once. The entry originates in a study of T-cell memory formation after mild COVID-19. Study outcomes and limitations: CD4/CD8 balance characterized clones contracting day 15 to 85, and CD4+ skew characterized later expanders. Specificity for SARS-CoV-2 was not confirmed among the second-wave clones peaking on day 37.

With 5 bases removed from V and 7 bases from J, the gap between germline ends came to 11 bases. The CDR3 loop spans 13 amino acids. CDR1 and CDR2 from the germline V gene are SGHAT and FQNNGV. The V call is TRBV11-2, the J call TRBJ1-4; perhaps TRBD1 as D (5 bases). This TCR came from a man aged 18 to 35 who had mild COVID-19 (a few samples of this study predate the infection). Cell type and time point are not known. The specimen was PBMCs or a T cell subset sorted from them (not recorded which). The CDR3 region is CASSARDREKLFF. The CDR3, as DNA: TGTGCCAGCAGCGCACGGGACCGTGAAAAACTGTTTTTT. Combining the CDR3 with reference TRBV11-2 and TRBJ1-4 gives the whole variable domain EAGVAQSPRYKIIEKRQSVAFWCNPISGHATLYWYQQILGQGPKLLIQFQNNGVVDDSQLPKDRFSAERLKGVDSTLKIQPAKLEDSAVYLCASSARDREKLFFGSGTQLSVL.